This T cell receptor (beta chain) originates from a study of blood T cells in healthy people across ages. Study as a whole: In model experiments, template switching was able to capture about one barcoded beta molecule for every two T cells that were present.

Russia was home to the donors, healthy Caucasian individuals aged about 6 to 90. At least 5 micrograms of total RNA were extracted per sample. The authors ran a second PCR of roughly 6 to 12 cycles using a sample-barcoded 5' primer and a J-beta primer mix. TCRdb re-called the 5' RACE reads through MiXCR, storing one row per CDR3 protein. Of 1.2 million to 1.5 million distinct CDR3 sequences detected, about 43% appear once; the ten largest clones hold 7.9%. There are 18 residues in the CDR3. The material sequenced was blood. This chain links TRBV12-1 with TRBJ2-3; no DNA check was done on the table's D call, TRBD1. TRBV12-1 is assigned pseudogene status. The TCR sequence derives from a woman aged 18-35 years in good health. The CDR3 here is CASSCPVPRGGASDTQYF. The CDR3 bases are TGTGCCAGCAGCTGCCCCGTCCCCCGTGGGGGGGCTTCAGATACGCAGTATTTT.